Each of the 4 T cell receptor beta chains below was sequenced from the same sample in a study of lymphopenia after photon versus proton radiotherapy. The method was immunoSEQ multiplex PCR; TCRdb's version includes in-frame clones alone and lacks a portion of them. In the table there are 20,000 to 25,000 clones, about 85% of which are singletons. The specimen was peripheral blood, collected from a patient treated with photon-based radiotherapy. These receptors were obtained from a man aged 60-69 years with pancreatic cancer.

This chain links TRBV18 with TRBJ1-5; D unresolved. Looked up from germline, CDR1 is KGHSH and CDR2 is LQKENI. The CDR3 is made up of 16 amino acids. With 1 base removed from V and 0 bases from J, the gap between germline ends came to 10 bases. The CDR3 region is CASSPQAAYSNQPQHF. In nucleotides, the CDR3 is TGTGCCAGCTCACCACAAGCCGCATATAGCAATCAGCCCCAGCATTTT.

The chain has TRBV2 and TRBJ1-3; D perhaps matches TRBD1 (5 bases). The CDR3 spans 14 residues. The ends were cut back, 2 bases at V and 2 bases at J, with 7 bases in the middle. CDR1 and CDR2 (germline): SNHLY, FYNNEI. This chain's CDR3 is CASSEQGPGNTIYF. Written as DNA, the CDR3 is TGTGCCAGCAGTGAACAGGGTCCTGGAAACACCATATATTTT.

The rearrangement joins TRBV7-2 to TRBJ2-2; 8 bases match TRBD2. The junction had 11 bases not matched to a gene; V was cut back by 6 bases and J by 5 bases. Germline assignment: CDR1 SGHTA and CDR2 FQGNSA. This CDR3 spans 16 amino acids. This CDR3 reads CASREARGVGTGELFF. For the CDR3, the DNA is TGTGCCAGCAGGGAGGCGCGGGGGGTAGGGACCGGGGAGCTGTTTTTT. Full variable domain (remainder filled in from reference TRBV7-2 and TRBJ2-2): GAGVSQSPSNKVTEKGKDVELRCDPISGHTALYWYRQSLGQGLEFLIYFQGNSAPDKSGLPSDRFSAERTGGSVSTLTIQRTQQEDSAVYLCASREARGVGTGELFFGEGSRLTVL.

The chain joins TRBV4-2 to TRBJ2-7; D is undetermined. This CDR3 has 12 residues. Looked up from germline, CDR1 is LGHNA and CDR2 is YNFKEQ. Trimming took 4 bases from V and 4 from J, leaving 8 bases between them. CDR3 region: CASSLGNYEQYF. In nucleotides, the CDR3 is TGTGCCAGCAGCCTAGGAAATTACGAGCAGTACTTC.